This passage covers 15 T cell receptor beta chains from one sample sequenced in a study of blood T cell repertoires in COVID-19. The data were produced by immunoSEQ multiplex PCR, yet TCRdb's version contains in-frame clones alone and is incomplete. Among about 70,000 clones listed, about 80% were seen once. Material for sequencing was peripheral blood. The source is a man between 65 and 85 years old who had recovered from COVID-19.

The rearrangement joins TRBV28 to TRBJ1-5; TRBD1 aligns across 7 bases. This CDR3 region has 15 residues. The junction had 7 bases not matched to a gene; V was cut back by 6 bases and J by 2 bases. Germline CDR1 reads MDHEN; CDR2 reads SYDVKM. CDR3 in DNA: TGTGCCAGCAGCCTGACAGGGTCTCGCAATCAGCCCCAGCATTTT. Translating it yields CASSLTGSRNQPQHF.

The V gene is TRBV28, the J gene TRBJ2-2; D perhaps matches TRBD2 (6 bases). Germline V gene lookup returns CDR1 MDHEN and CDR2 SYDVKM. The V and J ends lost 11 bases and 4 bases respectively, with 11 bases between them. CDR3 length equals 12 residues. The CDR3 DNA reads TGTGCCGGAGGGCGGGGCACCGGGGAGCTGTTTTTT. It encodes CAGGRGTGELFF.

This clone was seen only once. The gene calls are TRBV3-1 (or the pseudogene TRBV3-2) and TRBJ2-5, with 7 bases that match TRBD2. The junction had 11 bases not matched to a gene; V was cut back by 2 bases and J by 5 bases. This CDR3 spans 16 amino acids. The germline gives CDR1 LGHDT, CDR2 YNNKEL (reference sequence). CDR3 nucleotide sequence: TGTGCCAGCAGCCAAAGACTAGCAGAAACGGGGGAGACCCAGTACTTC. This encodes CASSQRLAETGETQYF.

This chain connects TRBV6-5 to TRBJ2-3; tentatively, D is TRBD1 (5 bases). The CDR3 runs 15 residues. Germline lookup yields CDR1 MNHEY and CDR2 SVGAGI. Deletions cut 6 bases from V and 4 bases from J, with 17 bases between. CDR3: CASRPFRVLSDTQYF. In DNA form, the CDR3 reads TGTGCCAGCAGGCCCTTCAGGGTTTTGTCAGATACGCAGTATTTT.

This chain connects TRBV6-2 or TRBV6-3 to TRBJ1-2; 8 bases map to TRBD1. Trimming cost V 6 bases and J 4 bases; bases outside gene matches: 7. The CDR3 consists of 14 residues. The germline CDR1 and CDR2 sequences are MNHEY and SVGEGT. CDR3 bases: TGTGCCAGCAGCCCCGGACAGGGCGGCTATGGCTACACCTTC. It encodes CASSPGQGGYGYTF.

This clone was observed a few times. The chain recombines TRBV5-1 with TRBJ2-3; the D gene is possibly TRBD2 (5 bases). The V and J ends lost 0 bases and 2 bases respectively, with 16 bases between them. CDR3 length equals 17 residues. Germline V lookup: CDR1 SGHRS, CDR2 YFSETQ. CDR3 DNA sequence: TGCGCCAGCAGCTTGGCCGTAACCACTAGAACCACAGATACGCAGTATTTT. Translated: CASSLAVTTRTTDTQYF.

The chain uses TRBV5-6 and TRBJ1-1; D call uncertain. The CDR3 is 13 amino acids. V gave up 0 bases and J gave up 0 bases, with 3 bases separating them. The V gene's germline CDR1 is SGHDT and CDR2 YYEEEE. The CDR3 protein is CASSLELNTEAFF. As DNA, the CDR3 is TGTGCCAGCAGCTTGGAGCTGAACACTGAAGCTTTCTTT.

This chain links TRBV19 with TRBJ1-1; no firm D call. The CDR3 totals 14 residues. CDR1 and CDR2 (germline): LNHDA, SQIVND (reference sequence). Between the trimmed V and J ends, which lost 5 bases and 1 base, there was a span of 11 bases. The CDR3 spells CASSATNRNTEAFF. CDR3 nucleotide sequence: TGTGCCAGTAGTGCGACAAACAGGAACACTGAAGCTTTCTTT.

This clone was seen more than once but under ten times. V usage is TRBV19 and J usage is TRBJ1-4; the match to TRBD1 covers 7 bases. The CDR3 covers 16 residues. The germline V gene has CDR1 LNHDA and CDR2 SQIVND (reference sequence). The V segment lost 5 bases and the J segment 2 bases; nucleotides outside the gene matches: 8. CDR3 region: CASSLGRGSTNEKLFF. CDR3 nucleotides: TGTGCCAGTAGTTTGGGCAGGGGGAGTACTAATGAAAAACTGTTTTTT.

The chain carries TRBV2 and TRBJ2-1; D may be TRBD2 (6 bases). Trimming left V 6 bases short and J 8 bases short, with 8 bases between. Germline V gene data show CDR1 as SNHLY and CDR2 as FYNNEI. The CDR3 totals 11 residues. CDR3 coding DNA: TGTGCCAGCAGCGCTAGCGATGAGCAGTTCTTC. Translated, it gives CASSASDEQFF. Using reference TRBV2 and TRBJ2-1 for the parts outside the CDR3, the full variable domain is EPEVTQTPSHQVTQMGQEVILRCVPISNHLYFYWYRQILGQKVEFLVSFYNNEISEKSEIFDDQFSVERPDGSNFTLKIRSTKLEDSAMYFCASSASDEQFFGPGTRLTVL.

The V call is TRBV3-1 (or the pseudogene TRBV3-2), the J call TRBJ2-1; D ambiguous. The CDR3 spans 11 residues. Between the trimmed V and J ends, which lost 5 bases and 11 bases, there was a span of 10 bases. From germline, CDR1 is LGHDT and CDR2 YNNKEL (reference sequence). CDR3 bases: TGTGCCAGCAGCGCGGATTTAAAGCAGTTCTTC. It codes for CASSADLKQFF.

The chain couples TRBV6-2 or TRBV6-3 to TRBJ2-7; TRBD1 aligns across 7 bases. V was clipped by 3 bases and J by 1 base; unmatched bases: 6. Germline-derived CDR1 and CDR2 are MNHEY and SVGEGT. CDR3 length: 15 residues. The DNA of the CDR3 is TGTGCCAGCAGTTATTGGGGACAGAGGTCCTACGAGCAGTACTTC. Protein product: CASSYWGQRSYEQYF.

This clone was seen once. The chain combines TRBV5-8 with TRBJ2-2; 8 bases match TRBD1. In germline, CDR1 is SGHTS, CDR2 YDEGEE. CDR3 length: 15 amino acids. V dropped 4 bases and J dropped 4; count of bases not matched to a gene: 6. DNA of the CDR3: TGTGCCAGCAGCAGGGACAGGTTGGGCACCGGGGAGCTGTTTTTT. Amino acid sequence: CASSRDRLGTGELFF.

The chain couples TRBV5-4 to TRBJ2-5; D may be TRBD2 (6 bases). The CDR3 is 14 amino acids. V gave up 0 bases and J gave up 4 bases, with 10 bases separating them. CDR1 and CDR2 from the germline V gene are SGHNT and YYREEE (reference sequence). In DNA form, the CDR3 reads TGTGCCAGCAGCTTGGAAGCGGGTGGAGAGACCCAGTACTTC. Amino acid sequence: CASSLEAGGETQYF.

The V gene is TRBV28, the J gene TRBJ2-3; 7 nucleotides line up with TRBD1. Germline trimming cut 5 bases from V and 3 bases from J; bases unmatched to any gene: 8. The CDR3 is 15 amino acids. The germline V gene encodes CDR1 MDHEN and CDR2 SYDVKM. The chain's CDR3 is CASSVQGMVTDTQYF. The CDR3 DNA sequence: TGTGCCAGCAGTGTACAGGGGATGGTGACAGATACGCAGTATTTT.